These 28 T cell receptor beta chains were all obtained from the same sample, sequenced in a study of T cells in Graves' hyperthyroidism and ophthalmopathy. RNA transcripts were the template for amplifying TCR beta CDR3 regions. The HTBI primer set was used in a first-round RT-PCR of the TCR CDR3. A single record per CDR3 protein comes from TCRdb applying MiXCR to the multiplex PCR reads. The sample yields 550,000 to 800,000 distinct CDR3 sequences, roughly 17% seen once. The sequencing sample was made of blood. These receptors were taken from a man aged 50-60 years with Graves' hyperthyroidism.

The rearrangement joins TRBV19 to TRBJ1-5; unclear D gene. CDR1 LNHDA and CDR2 SQIVND come from the germline V gene (reference sequence). CDR3 length: 16 amino acids. Trimming pared 2 bases from V and 2 bases from J, leaving 13 bases between. The CDR3 here is CASSITSKVGNQPQHF. The CDR3 DNA is TGTGCCAGTAGTATAACCAGCAAAGTTGGCAATCAGCCCCAGCATTTT.

The chain carries TRBV3-1 and TRBJ2-7, with 10 positions matching TRBD2. The germline V gene has CDR1 LGHDT and CDR2 YNNKEL (reference sequence). The CDR3 totals 15 residues. J was trimmed by 7 bases and V by 1 base; bases with no gene match: 7. This CDR3 is CASSQVASGRGEQYF. In nucleotides, the CDR3 is TGTGCCAGCAGCCAAGTTGCTAGCGGGAGAGGGGAGCAGTACTTC.

About this clonotype itself: The missing conserved phenylalanine or tryptophan at the end of this CDR3 makes a read error likely. This chain joins TRBV11-2 and TRBJ1-1, with D unresolved. Trimming removed 5 bases from V and 4 bases from J, with 11 bases in between. The CDR3 spans 13 residues. Germline V CDR1 and CDR2: SGHAT, FQNNGV. CDR3 loop: CASSPGRGTEAFS. In nucleotides, the CDR3 is TGTGCCAGCAGCCCAGGACGGGGCACTGAAGCTTTCTCT.

Only a few counts were recorded for this clonotype. The chain couples TRBV6-2 or TRBV6-3 to TRBJ2-1; 13 nucleotides match TRBD2. The CDR3 sequence is 16 residues long. The ends lost 5 bases at V and 8 bases at J; junction bases unmatched: 9. Germline V gene data show CDR1 as MNHEY and CDR2 as SVGEGT. The CDR3 DNA sequence: TGTGCCAGCAGTCACATGGAACTAGCGGGAGGGCATGAGCAGTTCTTC. Translation: CASSHMELAGGHEQFF.

This clonotype was detected ten times or more. The genes are TRBV28 and TRBJ2-1; 10 bases align to TRBD1. Trimming cost V 0 bases and J 1 base; bases outside gene matches: 6. This CDR3 spans 18 amino acids. Germline CDR1 MDHEN, CDR2 SYDVKM. The CDR3 reads CASSLWGRGQGSYNEQFF. The CDR3 bases are TGTGCCAGCAGTTTATGGGGCCGGGGACAGGGGTCCTACAATGAGCAGTTCTTC.

The chain joins TRBV5-1 to TRBJ2-5; no clear D gene. V was cut by 5 bases and J by 5 bases, with 10 bases left in between. The V gene's germline CDR1 is SGHRS and CDR2 YFSETQ. The CDR3 is 12 residues long. The CDR3 DNA reads as TGCGCCAGCAGAGCGAATGGGGAGACCCAGTACTTC. Amino acid sequence: CASRANGETQYF. Full variable domain (rest looked up from reference TRBV5-1 and TRBJ2-5): KAGVTQTPRYLIKTRGQQVTLSCSPISGHRSVSWYQQTPGQGLQFLFEYFSETQRNKGNFPGRFSGRQFSNSRSEMNVSTLELGDSALYLCASRANGETQYFGPGTRLLVL.

On this clonotype itself: One base away lies a much larger clone, so this may be a sequencing read error. This CDR3 is CASSQDFSGRTEQYF. In nucleotides, the CDR3 is TGTGCCAGCAGCCAAGATTTCAGCGGGAGAACTGAGCAGTACTTC. The rearrangement joins TRBV3-1 to TRBJ2-7, with 8 bases matching TRBD2. This CDR3 spans 15 amino acids. Per germline, CDR1 LGHDT and CDR2 YNNKEL (reference sequence). The V gene end was trimmed by 0 bases and the J gene end by 7 bases; junction bases not matched to a gene: 8.

The sample holds many counts of this clonotype. This chain uses TRBV2 with TRBJ1-1, with TRBD1 as a possible D gene (5 bases). The ends were cut back, 5 bases at V and 1 base at J, with 11 bases in the middle. The CDR3 length is 14 residues. Germline values: CDR1 SNHLY, CDR2 FYNNEI. CDR3 residues: CASSSLTGNTEAFF. CDR3 coding DNA: TGTGCCAGCAGTTCCTTAACAGGGAACACTGAAGCTTTCTTT.

This chain's CDR3 is CSVEDGLLGGGDTQYF. CDR3 DNA sequence: TGCAGCGTTGAAGATGGCCTGCTGGGGGGAGGCGATACGCAGTATTTT. V and J are TRBV29-1 and TRBJ2-3; possibly TRBD2 for D (6 bases). This CDR3 contains 16 residues. CDR1 SQVTM and CDR2 ANQGSEA come from the germline V gene. V shed 0 bases and J shed 6 bases, with 19 bases lying between them.

This chain joins TRBV9 and TRBJ2-1; TRBD2 matches 8 bases. CDR3 size: 15 residues. Trimming took 2 bases from V and 3 from J; bases not matched to a gene: 4. Germline assignment: CDR1 SGDLS and CDR2 YYNGEE. The CDR3 here is CASSVDSGNYNEQFF. In nucleotides, the CDR3 is TGTGCCAGCAGCGTTGATAGCGGGAACTACAATGAGCAGTTCTTC.

This clonotype was found a few times. The V gene is TRBV19, the J gene TRBJ1-1; D is undetermined. Between the trimmed V and J ends, which lost 5 bases and 0 bases, there was a span of 7 bases. The germline CDR1 and CDR2 sequences are LNHDA and SQIVND (reference sequence). CDR3 length: 13 amino acids. DNA for the CDR3: TGTGCCAGTAGTTGGCAGATGAACACTGAAGCTTTCTTT. This gives the protein CASSWQMNTEAFF.

This clonotype turned up a few times. The chain links TRBV30 to TRBJ2-5; the match to TRBD2 covers 14 bases. Looked up from germline, CDR1 is GTSNPN and CDR2 is SVGIG (reference sequence). The ends lost 0 bases at V and 4 bases at J; junction bases unmatched: 7. The CDR3 spans 17 residues. CDR3 nucleotides: TGTGCCTGGAGTGTAAGACTAGCGGGAGGGCCTGGAGAGACCCAGTACTTC. Residues: CAWSVRLAGGPGETQYF.

This clonotype occurred many times. This rearrangement joins TRBV28 to TRBJ1-4, with TRBD1 matching over 9 bases. The CDR3 length is 17 residues. Germline V gene lookup returns CDR1 MDHEN and CDR2 SYDVKM. The junction had 19 bases not matched to a gene; V was cut back by 9 bases and J by 8 bases. The CDR3: CASGSPRDRELGEKLFF. The CDR3 DNA sequence: TGTGCCAGTGGAAGTCCCCGGGACAGGGAATTAGGGGAAAAACTGTTTTTT.

This clonotype appeared many times. V is TRBV13 and J is TRBJ2-3; 9 bases line up with TRBD2. Germline CDR1 and CDR2: PRHDT and FYEKMQ (reference sequence). The CDR3 has 16 residues. V was clipped by 2 bases and J by 1 base; unmatched bases: 4. CDR3 region: CASSLRVAGGTDTQYF. As DNA, the CDR3 is TGTGCCAGCAGCTTAAGGGTAGCGGGGGGCACAGATACGCAGTATTTT.

The CDR3 reads CASRGVDGNTIYF. Written as DNA, the CDR3 is TGTGCCAGCAGGGGGGTGGACGGAAACACCATATATTTT. This chain connects TRBV7-6 to TRBJ1-3, with a weak D call TRBD1 (5 bases). Germline V gene data show CDR1 as SGHVS and CDR2 as FNYEAQ. V was trimmed by 6 bases and J by 4 bases, leaving 10 bases between them. This CDR3 has 13 residues. The complete variable domain, with remaining parts taken from reference TRBV7-6 and TRBJ1-3, reads GAGVSQSPRYKVTKRGQDVALRCDPISGHVSLYWYRQALGQGPEFLTYFNYEAQQDKSGLPNDRFSAERPEGSISTLTIQRTEQRDSAMYRCASRGVDGNTIYFGEGSWLTVV.

The chain recombines TRBV20-1 with TRBJ1-2, with D possibly being TRBD1 (5 bases). The CDR3 contains 12 residues. With 6 bases removed from V and 5 bases from J, the gap between germline ends came to 13 bases. The germline gives CDR1 DFQATT, CDR2 SNEGSKA (reference sequence). The DNA of the CDR3 is TGCAGTGCCTCGGACAAAACGTATGGCTACACCTTC. Protein sequence: CSASDKTYGYTF.

This clonotype was detected many times. The chain joins TRBV7-3 to TRBJ2-1; 7 bases match TRBD2. The CDR3 has 13 amino acids. Germline-derived CDR1 and CDR2 are SGHTA and FQGTGA. The V and J ends lost 6 bases and 4 bases, in that order; junction bases with no gene match: 3. The CDR3 nucleotides are TGTGCCAGCAGTACTAGCGAGTACAATGAGCAGTTCTTC. Protein: CASSTSEYNEQFF.

This clonotype was detected many times. The rearrangement uses TRBV28 and TRBJ1-2, with D tentatively TRBD1 (6 bases). The CDR3 totals 17 residues. V was clipped by 2 bases and J by 8 bases, with 24 bases between them. The germline V gene encodes CDR1 MDHEN and CDR2 SYDVKM. The CDR3 spells CASSLVALTGGRSGYTF. DNA of the CDR3: TGTGCCAGCAGTTTAGTAGCACTGACAGGAGGGCGTAGCGGCTACACCTTC.

There are many counts of this clonotype. This chain links TRBV18 with TRBJ2-5; no reliable D call. The V end was cut by 0 bases, the J end by 2 bases, with 4 bases between. The CDR3 totals 13 residues. Germline CDR1 and CDR2: KGHSH and LQKENI. CDR3 coding DNA: TGTGCCAGCTCACCACCAGGACAAGAGACCCAGTACTTC. It codes for CASSPPGQETQYF.

This clonotype was seen a handful of times. The rearrangement links TRBV18 to TRBJ2-3; 9 bases match TRBD2. The CDR3 extends over 15 amino acids. Germline V gene lookup returns CDR1 KGHSH and CDR2 LQKENI. Unmatched junction bases numbered 6, after V lost 4 bases and J lost 4 bases. DNA of the CDR3: TGTGCCAGCTCACTTAGCGGGAGTGTCGCAGATACGCAGTATTTT. It codes for CASSLSGSVADTQYF. Complete variable domain (other parts from reference TRBV18 and TRBJ2-3): NAGVMQNPRHLVRRRGQEARLRCSPMKGHSHVYWYRQLPEEGLKFMVYLQKENIIDESGMPKERFSAEFPKEGPSILRIQQVVRGDSAAYFCASSLSGSVADTQYFGPGTRLTVL.

Ten or more counts support this clonotype. This chain links TRBV12-3 or TRBV12-4 with TRBJ1-1; TRBD1 might be the D (6 bases). The length of the CDR3 is 16 residues. V was clipped by 6 bases and J by 0 bases, with 17 bases between them. The CDR3 protein is CASSHYGQIMNTEAFF. In DNA form, the CDR3 reads TGTGCCAGCAGCCATTACGGACAGATCATGAACACTGAAGCTTTCTTT.

This clonotype was detected ten times or more. The chain's CDR3 is CASSKGLAGTDTQYF. CDR3 DNA: TGTGCCAGCAGTAAGGGACTAGCGGGAACAGATACGCAGTATTTT. The V and J genes are TRBV12-3 or TRBV12-4 and TRBJ2-3, with 13 bases aligning to TRBD2. This CDR3 is 15 amino acids long. The trim removed 5 bases at V and 3 bases at J, leaving 2 bases unmatched.

The sample holds a few counts of this clonotype. The chain uses TRBV11-2 and TRBJ2-7; D may be TRBD1 (6 bases). From germline, CDR1 is SGHAT and CDR2 FQNNGV. The ends were cut back, 7 bases at V and 6 bases at J, with 19 bases in the middle. This CDR3 is 14 amino acids long. The CDR3 DNA reads TGTGCCAGCAACATCTGGGGGCCTGTGCGCGAGCAGTACTTC. This translates into CASNIWGPVREQYF.

The rearrangement joins TRBV4-1 to TRBJ2-7; TRBD2 aligns across 9 bases. The CDR3 is made up of 19 amino acids. CDR1 is MGHRA and CDR2 is YSYEKL in the germline V gene. The ends lost 5 bases at V and 2 bases at J; junction bases unmatched: 19. CDR3 sequence: CASSYRGIAGVLGTYEQYF. CDR3 DNA sequence: TGCGCCAGCAGCTATCGGGGGATAGCGGGAGTCCTAGGAACCTACGAGCAGTACTTC.

This clonotype was recorded a few times. V and J are TRBV3-1 and TRBJ1-3; TRBD1 matches 9 bases. This CDR3 is built from 15 residues. Germline V gene lookup returns CDR1 LGHDT and CDR2 YNNKEL (reference sequence). The V and J ends lost 4 bases and 1 base, in that order; junction bases with no gene match: 2. In nucleotides, the CDR3 is TGTGCCAGCAGCCCGGACAGGGGTTCTGGAAACACCATATATTTT. This translates into CASSPDRGSGNTIYF. Full variable domain (remainder filled in from reference TRBV3-1 and TRBJ1-3): DTAVSQTPKYLVTQMGNDKSIKCEQNLGHDTMYWYKQDSKKFLKIMFSYNNKELIINETVPNRFSPKSPDKAHLNLHINSLELGDSAVYFCASSPDRGSGNTIYFGEGSWLTVV.

V usage is TRBV4-1 and J usage is TRBJ1-3, with TRBD1 as a possible D gene (5 bases). Germline V gene lookup returns CDR1 MGHRA and CDR2 YSYEKL. This CDR3 has 15 residues. V lost 1 base and J 4 bases, leaving 11 bases between the germline ends. The chain's CDR3 is CASSQAAGTGNTIYF. The CDR3 DNA is TGCGCCAGCAGCCAAGCTGCGGGGACCGGAAACACCATATATTTT.

This clonotype appeared many times. This chain links TRBV20-1 with TRBJ1-4, with D unresolved. CDR1 DFQATT and CDR2 SNEGSKA come from the germline V gene (reference sequence). The CDR3 extends over 15 amino acids. The V gene lost 0 bases and the J gene lost 2 bases, with 10 bases spanning the gap. The CDR3 DNA follows: TGCAGTGCTAGAGATCGCAGGACGACTAATGAAAAACTGTTTTTT. This sequence encodes CSARDRRTTNEKLFF.

The chain is built from TRBV6-1 and TRBJ2-7, with 10 bases matching TRBD2. Germline V gives CDR1 MNHNS, CDR2 SASEGT. Trimming at V came to 8 bases and at J to 3 bases, leaving 7 bases not matched to a gene. The CDR3 consists of 14 residues. CDR3 region: CASAVAGGFYEQYF. As DNA, the CDR3 is TGTGCCAGCGCCGTAGCGGGAGGATTCTACGAGCAGTACTTC.